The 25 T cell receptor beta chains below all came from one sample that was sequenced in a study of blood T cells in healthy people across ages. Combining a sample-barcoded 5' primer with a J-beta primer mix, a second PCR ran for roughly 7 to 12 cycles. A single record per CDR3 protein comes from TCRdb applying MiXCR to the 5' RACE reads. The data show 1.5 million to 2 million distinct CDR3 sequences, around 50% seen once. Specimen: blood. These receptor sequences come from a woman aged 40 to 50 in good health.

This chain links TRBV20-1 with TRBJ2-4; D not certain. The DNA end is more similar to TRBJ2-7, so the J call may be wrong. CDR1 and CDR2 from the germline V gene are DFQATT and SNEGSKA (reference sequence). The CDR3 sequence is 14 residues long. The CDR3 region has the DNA TGCAGTGCCCCCAGTAGCCTCAACTTCTACGAGCAGTACTTC. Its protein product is CSAPSSLNFYEQYF.

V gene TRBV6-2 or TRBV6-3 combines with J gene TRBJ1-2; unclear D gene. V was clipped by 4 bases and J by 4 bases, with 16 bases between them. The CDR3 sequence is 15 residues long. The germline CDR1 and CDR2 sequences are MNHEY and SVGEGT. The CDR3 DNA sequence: TGTGCCAGCAGTTCTAAACAAGCGAGCATCTATGGCTACACCTTC. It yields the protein CASSSKQASIYGYTF.

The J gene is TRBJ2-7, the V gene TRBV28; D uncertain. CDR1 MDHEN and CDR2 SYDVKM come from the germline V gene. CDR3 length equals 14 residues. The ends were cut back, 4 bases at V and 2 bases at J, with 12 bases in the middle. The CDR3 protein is CASSSGRPPYEQYF. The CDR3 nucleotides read TGTGCCAGCAGTTCAGGACGGCCCCCCTACGAGCAGTACTTC. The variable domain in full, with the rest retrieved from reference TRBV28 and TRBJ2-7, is DVKVTQSSRYLVKRTGEKVFLECVQDMDHENMFWYRQDPGLGLRLIYFSYDVKMKEKGDIPEGYSVSREKKERFSLILESASTNQTSMYLCASSSGRPPYEQYFGPGTRLTVT.

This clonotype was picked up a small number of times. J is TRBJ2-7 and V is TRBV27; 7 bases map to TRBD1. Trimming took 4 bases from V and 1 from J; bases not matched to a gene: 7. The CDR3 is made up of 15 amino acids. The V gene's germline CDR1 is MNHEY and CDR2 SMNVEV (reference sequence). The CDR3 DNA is TGTGCCAGCAGTTCGGTGGGACAGCTGTCCTACGAGCAGTACTTC. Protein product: CASSSVGQLSYEQYF.

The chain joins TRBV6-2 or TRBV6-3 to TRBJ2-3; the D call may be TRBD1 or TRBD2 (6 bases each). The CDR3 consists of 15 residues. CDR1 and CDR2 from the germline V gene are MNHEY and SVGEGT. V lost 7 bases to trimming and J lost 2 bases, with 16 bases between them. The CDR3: CASTNYGGHTDTQYF. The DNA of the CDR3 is TGTGCCAGCACCAACTATGGGGGGCACACAGATACGCAGTATTTT.

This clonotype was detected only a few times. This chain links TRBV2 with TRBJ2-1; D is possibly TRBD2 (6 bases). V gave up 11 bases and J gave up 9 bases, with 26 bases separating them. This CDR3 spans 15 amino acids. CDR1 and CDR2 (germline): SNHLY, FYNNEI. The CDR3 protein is CAGASRDSGMGEQFF. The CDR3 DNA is TGTGCCGGCGCTTCCAGGGACTCCGGGATGGGTGAGCAGTTCTTC.

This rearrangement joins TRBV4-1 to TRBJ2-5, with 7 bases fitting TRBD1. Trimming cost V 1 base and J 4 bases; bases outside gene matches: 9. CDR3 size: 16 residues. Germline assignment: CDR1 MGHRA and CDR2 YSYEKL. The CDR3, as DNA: TGCGCCAGCAGCCAAGGCGCTACAGGGGAGCGAGAGACCCAGTACTTC. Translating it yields CASSQGATGERETQYF.

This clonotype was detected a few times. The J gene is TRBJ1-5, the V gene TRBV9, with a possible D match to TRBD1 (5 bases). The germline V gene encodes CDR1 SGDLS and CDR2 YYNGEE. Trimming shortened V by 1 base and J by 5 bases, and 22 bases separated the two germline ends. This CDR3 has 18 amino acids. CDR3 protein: CASSVPTSTGGEHQPQHF. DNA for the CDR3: TGTGCCAGCAGCGTACCCACATCTACGGGGGGGGAACATCAGCCCCAGCATTTT. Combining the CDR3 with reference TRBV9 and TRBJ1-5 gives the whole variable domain DSGVTQTPKHLITATGQRVTLRCSPRSGDLSVYWYQQSLDQGLQFLIQYYNGEERAKGNILERFSAQQFPDLHSELNLSSLELGDSALYFCASSVPTSTGGEHQPQHFGDGTRLSIL.

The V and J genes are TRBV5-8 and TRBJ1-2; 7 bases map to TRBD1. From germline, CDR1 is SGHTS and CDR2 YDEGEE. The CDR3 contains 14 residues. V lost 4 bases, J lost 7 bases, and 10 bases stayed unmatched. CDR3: CASSLTTGTVGYTF. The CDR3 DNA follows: TGTGCCAGCAGCCTTACGACAGGGACTGTTGGCTACACCTTC. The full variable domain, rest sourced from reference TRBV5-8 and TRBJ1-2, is EAGVTQSPTHLIKTRGQQATLRCSPISGHTSVYWYQQALGLGLQFLLWYDEGEERNRGNFPPRFSGRQFPNYSSELNVNALELEDSALYLCASSLTTGTVGYTFGSGTRLTVV.

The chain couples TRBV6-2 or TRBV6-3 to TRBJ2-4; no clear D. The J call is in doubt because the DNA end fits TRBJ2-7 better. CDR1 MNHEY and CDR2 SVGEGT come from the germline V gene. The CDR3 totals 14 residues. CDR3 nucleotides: TGTGCCAGCAATCCCTACGGGTCCCTCTACGAGCAGTACTTC. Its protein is CASNPYGSLYEQYF.

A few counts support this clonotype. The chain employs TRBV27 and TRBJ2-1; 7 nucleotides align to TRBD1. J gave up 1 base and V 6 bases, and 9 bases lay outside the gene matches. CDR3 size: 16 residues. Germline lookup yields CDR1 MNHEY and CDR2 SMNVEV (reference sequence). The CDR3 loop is CASSGPRGQSYNEQFF. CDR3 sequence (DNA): TGTGCCAGCAGCGGCCCCCGGGGACAGTCCTACAATGAGCAGTTCTTC.

The CDR3 nucleotides are TGTGCCAGCAGCTTATTAGGGATCACCGGGGAGCTGTTTTTT. It codes for CASSLLGITGELFF. This rearrangement joins TRBV7-3 to TRBJ2-2; D remains unclear. The CDR3 extends over 14 amino acids. Deletions cut 2 bases from V and 4 bases from J, with 8 bases between. CDR1 is SGHTA and CDR2 is FQGTGA in the germline V gene. Together with reference TRBV7-3 and TRBJ2-2, the CDR3 gives the full variable domain: GAGVSQTPSNKVTEKGKYVELRCDPISGHTALYWYRQSLGQGPEFLIYFQGTGAADDSGLPNDRFFAVRPEGSVSTLKIQRTERGDSAVYLCASSLLGITGELFFGEGSRLTVL.

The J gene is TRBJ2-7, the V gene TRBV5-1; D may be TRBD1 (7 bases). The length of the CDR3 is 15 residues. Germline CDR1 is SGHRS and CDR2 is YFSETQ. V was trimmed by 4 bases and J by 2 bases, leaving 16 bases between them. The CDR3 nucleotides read TGCGCCAGCAGCCGGACCGCGGGACAGACCTACGAGCAGTACTTC. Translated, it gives CASSRTAGQTYEQYF.

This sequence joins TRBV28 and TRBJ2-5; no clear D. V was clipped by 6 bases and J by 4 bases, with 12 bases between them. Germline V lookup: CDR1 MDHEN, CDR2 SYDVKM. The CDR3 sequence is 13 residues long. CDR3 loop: CASSPPATETQYF. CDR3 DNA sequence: TGTGCCAGCAGCCCCCCCGCGACAGAGACCCAGTACTTC. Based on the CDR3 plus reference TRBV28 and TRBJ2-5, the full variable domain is DVKVTQSSRYLVKRTGEKVFLECVQDMDHENMFWYRQDPGLGLRLIYFSYDVKMKEKGDIPEGYSVSREKKERFSLILESASTNQTSMYLCASSPPATETQYFGPGTRLLVL.

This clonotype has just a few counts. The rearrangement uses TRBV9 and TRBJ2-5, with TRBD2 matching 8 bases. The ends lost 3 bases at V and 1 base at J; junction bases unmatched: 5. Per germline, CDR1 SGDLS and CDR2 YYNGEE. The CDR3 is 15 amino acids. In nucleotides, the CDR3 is TGTGCCAGCAGCGCCATCGGGGGGGCCCAAGAGACCCAGTACTTC. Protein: CASSAIGGAQETQYF.

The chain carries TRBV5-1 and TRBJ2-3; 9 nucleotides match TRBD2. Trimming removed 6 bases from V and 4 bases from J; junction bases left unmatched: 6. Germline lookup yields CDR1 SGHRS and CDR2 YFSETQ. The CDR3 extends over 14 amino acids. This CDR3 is CASTLAGGPDTQYF. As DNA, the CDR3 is TGCGCCAGCACGCTCGCGGGGGGGCCAGATACGCAGTATTTT.

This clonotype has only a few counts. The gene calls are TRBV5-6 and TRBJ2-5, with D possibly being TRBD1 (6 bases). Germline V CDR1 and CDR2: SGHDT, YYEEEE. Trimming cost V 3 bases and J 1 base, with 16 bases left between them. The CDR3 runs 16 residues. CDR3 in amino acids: CASSWIVLDSQETQYF. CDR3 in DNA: TGTGCCAGCAGCTGGATTGTCTTGGACAGCCAAGAGACCCAGTACTTC.

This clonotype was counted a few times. CDR3 DNA: TGTGCCACCAGTGATCCCCTCTTGGGGACTTATCAAGAGACCCAGTACTTC. This encodes CATSDPLLGTYQETQYF. The chain is built from TRBV24-1 and TRBJ2-5; D is possibly TRBD2 (6 bases). Trimming stripped 3 bases from V and 2 bases from J, with 18 bases between. Germline CDR1 is KGHDR and CDR2 is SFDVKD. The CDR3 is made up of 17 amino acids.

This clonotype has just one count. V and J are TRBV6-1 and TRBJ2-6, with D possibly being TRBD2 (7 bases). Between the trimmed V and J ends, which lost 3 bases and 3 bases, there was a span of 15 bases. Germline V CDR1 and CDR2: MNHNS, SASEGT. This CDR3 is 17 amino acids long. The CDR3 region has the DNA TGTGCCAGCAGTGATTTGGGGGGGGCGCGTGGGGCCAACGTCCTGACTTTC. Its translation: CASSDLGGARGANVLTF.

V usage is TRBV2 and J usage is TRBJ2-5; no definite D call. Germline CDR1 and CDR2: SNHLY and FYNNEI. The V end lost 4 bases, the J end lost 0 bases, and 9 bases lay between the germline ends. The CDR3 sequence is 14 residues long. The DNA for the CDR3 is TGTGCCAGCAGTGTACAACAGTACCAAGAGACCCAGTACTTC. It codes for CASSVQQYQETQYF.

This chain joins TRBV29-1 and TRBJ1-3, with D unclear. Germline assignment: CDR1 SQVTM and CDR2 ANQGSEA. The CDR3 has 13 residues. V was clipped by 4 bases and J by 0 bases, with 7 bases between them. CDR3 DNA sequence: TGCAGCGTTGGGAGCCCCTCTGGAAACACCATATATTTT. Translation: CSVGSPSGNTIYF. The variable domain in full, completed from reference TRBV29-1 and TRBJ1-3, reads SAVISQKPSRDICQRGTSLTIQCQVDSQVTMMFWYRQQPGQSLTLIATANQGSEATYESGFVIDKFPISRPNLTFSTLTVSNMSPEDSSIYLCSVGSPSGNTIYFGEGSWLTVV.

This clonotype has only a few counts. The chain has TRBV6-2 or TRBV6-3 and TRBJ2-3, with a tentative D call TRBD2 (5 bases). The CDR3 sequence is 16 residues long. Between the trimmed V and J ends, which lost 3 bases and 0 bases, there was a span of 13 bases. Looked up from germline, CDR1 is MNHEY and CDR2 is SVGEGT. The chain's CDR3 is CASSYHERTSTDTQYF. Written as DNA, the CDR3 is TGTGCCAGCAGTTATCACGAGCGGACGAGCACAGATACGCAGTATTTT.

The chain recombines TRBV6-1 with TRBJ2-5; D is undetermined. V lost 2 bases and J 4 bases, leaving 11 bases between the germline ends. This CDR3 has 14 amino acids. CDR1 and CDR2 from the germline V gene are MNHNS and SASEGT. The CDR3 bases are TGTGCCAGCAGTGAAAGTGTGGTGAGAGAGACCCAGTACTTC. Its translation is CASSESVVRETQYF.

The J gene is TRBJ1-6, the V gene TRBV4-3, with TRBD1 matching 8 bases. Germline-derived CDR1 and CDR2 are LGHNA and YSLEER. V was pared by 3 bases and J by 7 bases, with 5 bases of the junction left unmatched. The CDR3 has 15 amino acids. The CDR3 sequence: CASSQYTGGNSPLHF. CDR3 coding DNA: TGCGCCAGCAGCCAGTACACAGGGGGGAATTCACCCCTCCACTTT.

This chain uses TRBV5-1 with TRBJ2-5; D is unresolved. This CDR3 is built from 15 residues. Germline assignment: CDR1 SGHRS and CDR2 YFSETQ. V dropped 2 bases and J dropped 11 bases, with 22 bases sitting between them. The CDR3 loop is CASSLTEQEPYKQYF. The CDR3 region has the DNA TGCGCCAGCAGCTTAACCGAGCAGGAACCCTACAAGCAGTACTTC.